These 19 T cell receptor beta chains were sequenced from one sample in a study of blood T cell repertoires in COVID-19. Profiled with immunoSEQ multiplex PCR; TCRdb holds only in-frame clones, not every one. The sample lists over 300,000 clones, around 91% seen once, with roughly 8.9% in the top ten. The sample was PBMCs or T cells enriched from blood (not recorded which). The source is a woman aged 40 to 49 who had recovered from COVID-19.

This chain links TRBV19 with TRBJ2-2, with D hard to call. Trimming cost V 9 bases and J 0 bases, with 11 bases left between them. This CDR3 is built from 14 residues. Germline CDR1 LNHDA, CDR2 SQIVND (reference sequence). The CDR3 reads CASQSETNTGELFF. The CDR3 region has the DNA TGTGCCAGCCAGTCGGAGACGAACACCGGGGAGCTGTTTTTT.

The V and J genes are TRBV30 and TRBJ1-4; D is undetermined. V dropped 4 bases and J dropped 8 bases, with 11 bases sitting between them. The CDR3 covers 12 residues. Germline V gene data show CDR1 as GTSNPN and CDR2 as SVGIG (reference sequence). This CDR3 reads CAWTSTGEKLFF. The CDR3 nucleotides read TGTGCCTGGACCTCGACCGGGGAAAAACTGTTTTTT.

This chain uses TRBV7-3 with TRBJ1-1, with 11 bases lining up with TRBD1. V lost 5 bases, J lost 4 bases, and 6 bases stayed unmatched. This CDR3 spans 15 amino acids. The germline V gene has CDR1 SGHTA and CDR2 FQGTGA. CDR3 sequence reads: CASSPDRGRFTEAFF. The CDR3 nucleotides read TGTGCCAGCAGCCCGGACAGGGGGCGCTTCACTGAAGCTTTCTTT.

V usage is TRBV15 and J usage is TRBJ1-5; D is undetermined. V was pared by 5 bases and J by 0 bases, with 8 bases between. Germline V gives CDR1 LNHNV, CDR2 YYDKDF (reference sequence). The CDR3 is made up of 14 amino acids. The CDR3 DNA is TGTGCCACCAGCCTGGAGTATAGCAATCAGCCCCAGCATTTT. It is translated as CATSLEYSNQPQHF.

This clone was recorded only once. The gene calls are TRBV20-1 and TRBJ2-3; D call uncertain. V was trimmed by 6 bases and J by 5 bases, leaving 9 bases between them. The CDR3 loop spans 11 amino acids. Germline CDR1 reads DFQATT; CDR2 reads SNEGSKA (reference sequence). CDR3 DNA: TGCAGTGCCGATCGAGAAGATACGCAGTATTTT. This gives the protein CSADREDTQYF.

The J gene is TRBJ2-1, the V gene TRBV5-1, with unresolved D. The CDR3 extends over 15 amino acids. Germline V lookup: CDR1 SGHRS, CDR2 YFSETQ. The V gene lost 4 bases and the J gene lost 7 bases, with 18 bases spanning the gap. CDR3 loop: CASSPEAVGPNEQFF. Written as DNA, the CDR3 is TGCGCCAGCAGCCCAGAGGCCGTGGGTCCGAATGAGCAGTTCTTC.

V gene TRBV12-3 or TRBV12-4 combines with J gene TRBJ2-5; D unclear. V was clipped by 6 bases and J by 0 bases, with 5 bases between them. The CDR3 consists of 12 residues. CDR3 nucleotides: TGTGCCAGCAGAGAGAACCAAGAGACCCAGTACTTC. This translates into CASRENQETQYF.

V usage is TRBV19 and J usage is TRBJ2-5; a possible D gene is TRBD1 (6 bases). CDR3 size: 15 residues. Germline values: CDR1 LNHDA, CDR2 SQIVND (reference sequence). V lost 3 bases and J lost 4, with 15 bases in between. The CDR3 loop reads CASSMAGVGIETQYF. The CDR3 DNA is TGTGCCAGTAGTATGGCAGGGGTAGGGATAGAGACCCAGTACTTC.

V is TRBV18 and J is TRBJ2-7, with a possible D match to TRBD2 (6 bases). This CDR3 spans 13 amino acids. V dropped 6 bases and J dropped 6 bases, with 15 bases sitting between them. Germline CDR1 reads KGHSH; CDR2 reads LQKENI. The CDR3 DNA sequence: TGTGCCAGCTCCCCGGGACTGTACGGCGAGCAGTACTTC. Translated, it gives CASSPGLYGEQYF.

As concerns this clone: Relative to the germline gene, one junction end is altered; a read error may explain this. The V call is TRBV2, the J call TRBJ1-2, with 7 bases fitting TRBD1. Germline V gene sequence: CDR1 SNHLY, CDR2 FYNNEI. CDR3 size: 13 residues. The CDR3 region has the DNA TGTGCCAGCAGAGGTACGACAGGGAAATCCCCCGCCTTC. Translating gives CASRGTTGKSPAF.

The V gene is TRBV30, the J gene TRBJ1-1, with unresolved D. Looked up from germline, CDR1 is GTSNPN and CDR2 is SVGIG (reference sequence). The CDR3 loop spans 13 amino acids. Trimming stripped 3 bases from V and 3 bases from J, with 11 bases between. Here the CDR3 DNA reads TGTGCCTGGAGGAATCTGAGGGACACTGAAGCTTTCTTT. Translated, it gives CAWRNLRDTEAFF.

This chain uses TRBV6-5 with TRBJ1-2; tentative D call: TRBD1 (5 bases). Germline V lookup: CDR1 MNHEY, CDR2 SVGAGI. The CDR3 is 12 residues long. V dropped 6 bases and J dropped 2 bases, with 7 bases sitting between them. This CDR3 is CASRAGNYGYTF. The CDR3 coding sequence is TGTGCCAGCAGAGCAGGGAACTATGGCTACACCTTC.

The rearrangement links TRBV5-8 to TRBJ2-7; 8 bases line up with TRBD1. The V and J ends lost 0 bases and 7 bases, in that order; junction bases with no gene match: 9. In germline, CDR1 is SGHTS, CDR2 YDEGEE. The CDR3 runs to 15 residues. The CDR3 DNA is TGTGCCAGCAGCTTGGAATGGACAGGGCCGGTGGAGCAGTACTTC. It codes for CASSLEWTGPVEQYF. The entire variable domain, with the rest obtained from reference TRBV5-8 and TRBJ2-7, is as follows: EAGVTQSPTHLIKTRGQQATLRCSPISGHTSVYWYQQALGLGLQFLLWYDEGEERNRGNFPPRFSGRQFPNYSSELNVNALELEDSALYLCASSLEWTGPVEQYFGPGTRLTVT.

CDR3 protein: CASTLPGGGELFF. The CDR3 DNA reads TGTGCCAGCACCCTTCCGGGGGGCGGGGAGCTGTTTTTT. The V gene is TRBV6-5, the J gene TRBJ2-2; TRBD2 matches 7 bases. This CDR3 is built from 13 residues. With V trimmed by 7 bases and J by 7 bases, 6 bases remained unmatched. Germline CDR1 MNHEY, CDR2 SVGAGI.

The V and J genes are TRBV19 and TRBJ2-3; 7 bases agree with TRBD1. The germline CDR1 and CDR2 sequences are LNHDA and SQIVND (reference sequence). With V trimmed by 6 bases and J by 1 base, 13 bases remained unmatched. The CDR3 is 17 residues long. For the CDR3, the DNA is TGTGCCAGTAGGCAAAGAGACAGGGTTGAGGGCACAGATACGCAGTATTTT. Its protein is CASRQRDRVEGTDTQYF.

The CDR3 sequence: CASSRPLTRLAGSYDEQYF. CDR3 DNA: TGTGCCAGCAGCCGACCCTTAACGCGACTAGCGGGATCCTACGACGAGCAGTACTTC. V usage is TRBV7-6 and J usage is TRBJ2-7; 11 bases map to TRBD2. Germline V gene lookup returns CDR1 SGHVS and CDR2 FNYEAQ. With V trimmed by 5 bases and J by 5 bases, 20 bases remained unmatched. There are 19 residues in the CDR3.

The chain carries TRBV7-9 and TRBJ1-4; D uncertain. Germline values: CDR1 SEHNR, CDR2 FQNEAQ (reference sequence). This CDR3 has 13 residues. Trimming stripped 1 base from V and 5 bases from J, with 5 bases between. CDR3 sequence (DNA): TGTGCCAGCAGCTTAGAGCCGAATGAAAAACTGTTTTTT. Amino acids: CASSLEPNEKLFF.

V usage is TRBV7-2 and J usage is TRBJ2-2; 7 bases are a match to TRBD2. The CDR3 consists of 16 residues. J was trimmed by 0 bases and V by 0 bases; bases with no gene match: 1. The germline V gene encodes CDR1 SGHTA and CDR2 FQGNSA. This chain's CDR3 is CASSLALAANTGELFF. The CDR3 coding sequence is TGTGCCAGCAGCTTAGCGCTAGCGGCGAACACCGGGGAGCTGTTTTTT.

This chain links TRBV6-2 or TRBV6-3 with TRBJ1-4; D remains unclear. V lost 2 bases to trimming and J lost 10 bases, with 11 bases between them. From germline, CDR1 is MNHEY and CDR2 SVGEGT. CDR3 length equals 13 residues. CDR3 DNA: TGTGCCAGCAGTTACGAGGGTCTCGGAAAACTGTTTTTT. As protein: CASSYEGLGKLFF.